The rows below give T cell receptor beta chains drawn from one sample of a study of blood T cell repertoires in COVID-19. Sequenced by immunoSEQ multiplex PCR; TCRdb stores in-frame clones only, minus some. The repertoire has 120,000 to 150,000 clones, approximately 80% of them found once; the top ten carry 2.5% to 3%. Sequencing input: peripheral blood. The receptors originated from a woman between 40 and 55 years old with active or convalescent COVID-19. Each CDR3 is given with its conserved first and last residue. A D gene is named only where the DNA matches it firmly. A clone size is listed for some rows: how often the clone was seen (once, few, many), or a class if it is expanded.

d_call,j_call,clone_size,v_call,cdr3_nt,cdr3_aa
TRBD1,TRBJ2-1,NA,TRBV5-1,TGCGCCAGCAGCCCAAATGCGGGACAGGGGGCCAATGAGCAGTTCTTC,CASSPNAGQGANEQFF
TRBD1,TRBJ2-2,few,TRBV19,TGTGCCAGTAGTATGAGGGACAGGGACACCGGGGAGCTGTTTTTT,CASSMRDRDTGELFF
NA,TRBJ1-1,NA,TRBV5-1,TGCGCCAGCAGCTTTCTACAGGAGAACACTGAAGCTTTCTTT,CASSFLQENTEAFF
NA,TRBJ1-6,NA,TRBV18,TGTGCCAGCTCACCAACCCAGGGGCGAAATTCACCCCTCCACTTT,CASSPTQGRNSPLHF
TRBD1,TRBJ1-1,NA,TRBV5-4,TGTGCCAGCAGCCCGAGGGACAGTATGACCGAAGCTTTCTTT,CASSPRDSMTEAFF
TRBD1,TRBJ2-1,NA,TRBV27,TGTGCCACGATGCTCCAGGGGGTAGGAGGTGAGCAGTTCTTC,CATMLQGVGGEQFF
TRBD1,TRBJ2-4,NA,TRBV30,TGTGCCTGGAGTGGGCGACAGGGACCTATCCTTCAGTACTTC,CAWSGRQGPILQYF
NA,TRBJ2-3,NA,TRBV7-2,TGTGCCAGCAGGTCAGGGCCCACAGATACGCAGTATTTT,CASRSGPTDTQYF
NA,TRBJ2-7,once,TRBV28,TGTGCCAGCAGTTTCCTGACAGGGAGGAGCTCCTACGAGCAGTACTTC,CASSFLTGRSSYEQYF
TRBD1,TRBJ2-6,NA,TRBV6-6,TGTGCCAGCACTCGGACAGGTCTCGACTCTGGGGCCAACGTCCTGACTTTC,CASTRTGLDSGANVLTF
TRBD1,TRBJ2-7,NA,TRBV29-1,TGCAGCGGTGGGACAGGATACTACGAGCAGTACTTC,CSGGTGYYEQYF
NA,TRBJ1-5,once,TRBV7-9,TGTGCCAGCAGCTTAGGAGGGTTTAGCAATCAGCCCCAGCATTTT,CASSLGGFSNQPQHF
TRBD2,TRBJ2-5,NA,TRBV3-1/TRBV3-2,TGTGCCAGCAGCCAAGTCGTCAACTCAGCGGGAAAGGAGACCCAGTACTTC,CASSQVVNSAGKETQYF
TRBD1,TRBJ2-6,NA,TRBV11-2,TGTGCCAGCAGCTTAGAGGGGGACAGAGTTGGGGCCAACGTCCTGACTTTC,CASSLEGDRVGANVLTF
TRBD1,TRBJ1-2,few,TRBV28,TGTGCCAGCAGTTTTATCGGGACAGGCGGCTACACCTTC,CASSFIGTGGYTF
NA,TRBJ2-7,NA,TRBV11-2,TGTGCCAGCAGCTTAGAAGGCGGGGTCCTCTACGAGCAGTACTTC,CASSLEGGVLYEQYF
TRBD1,TRBJ1-2,NA,TRBV4-2,TGTGCCAGCAGCCAGGATAACAGGGGGCGCAGCTATGGCTACACCTTC,CASSQDNRGRSYGYTF
NA,TRBJ2-2,NA,TRBV11-2,TGTGCCAGCAGCCTCGTCGGGGAGCTGTTTTTT,CASSLVGELFF
NA,TRBJ1-6,NA,TRBV16,TGTGCCAGCAGCCCCCTCGGAACAGTCAGATCACCCCTCCACTTT,CASSPLGTVRSPLHF
NA,TRBJ1-6,NA,TRBV5-1,TGCGCCAGCAGCTTGGTCCCCAGGGCGGATGGTAATTCACCCCTCCACTTT,CASSLVPRADGNSPLHF
NA,TRBJ1-1,few,TRBV7-9,TGTGCCAGCAGCCCTCAGGGCGTGAACACTGAAGCTTTCTTT,CASSPQGVNTEAFF
NA,TRBJ2-1,few,TRBV7-2,TGTGCCAGCAGCTTAGATGCCCCTGGGGCCTCCTACAATGAGCAGTTCTTC,CASSLDAPGASYNEQFF
TRBD1,TRBJ2-7,NA,TRBV6-5,TGTGCCAGCAGTCTCGACAGGGTCTACGAGCAGTACTTC,CASSLDRVYEQYF
NA,TRBJ1-1,NA,TRBV7-2,TGTGCCAGCAGCTTATCTTGGGGCATGAACACTGAAGCTTTCTTT,CASSLSWGMNTEAFF
NA,TRBJ2-1,NA,TRBV6-2/TRBV6-3,TGTGCCAGCAGTTACATGGCAACCAATGAGCAGTTCTTC,CASSYMATNEQFF
NA,TRBJ2-2,NA,TRBV28,TGTGCCAGCAGTTTATCCTCGTGGGGGCCAGTTTCGAACACCGGGGAGCTGTTTTTT,CASSLSSWGPVSNTGELFF
NA,TRBJ1-2,NA,TRBV9,TGTGCCAGCAGCGCGGGGACTGCACCCTATGGCTACACCTTC,CASSAGTAPYGYTF
NA,TRBJ1-5,once,TRBV7-6,TGTGCCAGCAGCTTAAGGGGGGGGACAACCCAGCCCCAGCATTTT,CASSLRGGTTQPQHF
TRBD1,TRBJ1-1,once,TRBV15,TGTGCCACCAGCACCGAACAGGGGGTTAACACTGAAGCTTTCTTT,CATSTEQGVNTEAFF
NA,TRBJ1-1,once,TRBV11-2,TGTGCCAGCAGCTTAATCCCGGGGATGGTTACTGAAGCTTTCTTT,CASSLIPGMVTEAFF
TRBD1,TRBJ1-2,NA,TRBV19,TGTGCCAGTAGTATCGACAGGGGATACTATGGCTACACCTTC,CASSIDRGYYGYTF
NA,TRBJ1-1,NA,TRBV2,TGTGCCAGCAGTGACAGGGTAGGGACTGAAGCTTTCTTT,CASSDRVGTEAFF
TRBD1,TRBJ2-3,NA,TRBV29-1,TGCAGCGCCGACAGGGAAACCTACACAGATACGCAGTATTTT,CSADRETYTDTQYF
TRBD1,TRBJ1-1,NA,TRBV18,TGTGCCAGCTCATACAGGGGTCCTGAAGCTTTCTTT,CASSYRGPEAFF
TRBD1,TRBJ2-5,NA,TRBV20-1,TGCAGTGCTAGTTCTTCCGAGGGGGCAGGGGAGACCCAGTACTTC,CSASSSEGAGETQYF
NA,TRBJ1-5,NA,TRBV27,TGTGCCAGCAGTTTAAGCGGGGAAGGCAGGGCGGCCTCCTATCAGCCCCAGCATTTT,CASSLSGEGRAASYQPQHF
NA,TRBJ2-5,NA,TRBV7-9,TGTGCCAGCAGCCCCGAGGCGGGGAGAGAGACCCAGTACTTC,CASSPEAGRETQYF
TRBD1,TRBJ2-7,NA,TRBV20-1,TGCAGTGCTAGTGGGACAGGGGACCACGAGCAGTACTTC,CSASGTGDHEQYF
TRBD1,TRBJ2-5,NA,TRBV11-2,TGTGCCAGCATCCCGACAGGGGGCCAAGAGACCCAGTACTTC,CASIPTGGQETQYF
NA,TRBJ2-3,NA,TRBV4-1,TGCGCCAGCAGCCAATACTCCCAGGGCACAGATACGCAGTATTTT,CASSQYSQGTDTQYF
NA,TRBJ2-2,NA,TRBV6-1,TGTGCCAGCAGTGAATTTTCCGGGATTCCCGGGGAGCTGTTTTTT,CASSEFSGIPGELFF
NA,TRBJ1-1,NA,TRBV30,TGTGCCTGGAGTGTACTTATCCCTCAGGGGAACACTGAAGCTTTCTTT,CAWSVLIPQGNTEAFF
NA,TRBJ2-1,NA,TRBV5-1,TGCGCCAGCAGTCTCTCCACTACTAGCCTTTCCTACAATGAGCAGTTCTTC,CASSLSTTSLSYNEQFF
TRBD2,TRBJ2-3,once,TRBV7-7,TGTGCCAGCAGCCCATCGGACAGGGGACTAGCGGGAACAGATACGCAGTATTTT,CASSPSDRGLAGTDTQYF
TRBD2,TRBJ2-7,NA,TRBV24-1,TGTGCCACCAGTGATCCCGGGACTAGCGGGAGTAACGAGCAGTACTTC,CATSDPGTSGSNEQYF
NA,TRBJ1-4,NA,TRBV5-6,TGTGCCAGCAGCTCTAGTAGAGCCAGGGTGAATGAAAAACTGTTTTTT,CASSSSRARVNEKLFF
NA,TRBJ1-2,NA,TRBV9,TGTGCCAGCAGCGTAGATGGGTACGGGGGTAACTATGGCTACACCTTC,CASSVDGYGGNYGYTF
NA,TRBJ1-4,NA,TRBV7-2,TGTGCCAGCAGGGTGGACGGGGCAACTAATGAAAAACTGTTTTTT,CASRVDGATNEKLFF
TRBD1,TRBJ1-1,NA,TRBV19,TGTGCCAGTCAGGACAGGCCTTACGTCTACACTGAAGCTTTCTTT,CASQDRPYVYTEAFF
NA,TRBJ2-5,NA,TRBV5-1,TGCGCCAGCAGCTTGGTCAGCCAAGAGACCCAGTACTTC,CASSLVSQETQYF
TRBD1,TRBJ1-5,NA,TRBV7-2,TGTGCCAGCAGCTTGGGGACAGGGTACTACAATCAGCCCCAGCATTTT,CASSLGTGYYNQPQHF
NA,TRBJ1-5,many,TRBV7-2,TGTGCCAGCAGCCGCCGCGGGGGGCTTCAGCCCCAGCATTTT,CASSRRGGLQPQHF
NA,TRBJ1-2,NA,TRBV7-2,TGTGCCAGCAGCCTTTCCGGGGGTGGTGGCTACACCTTC,CASSLSGGGGYTF
TRBD1,TRBJ1-5,NA,TRBV13,TGTGCCAGCAGCCAGGGGGCTCGAAATCAGCCCCAGCATTTT,CASSQGARNQPQHF